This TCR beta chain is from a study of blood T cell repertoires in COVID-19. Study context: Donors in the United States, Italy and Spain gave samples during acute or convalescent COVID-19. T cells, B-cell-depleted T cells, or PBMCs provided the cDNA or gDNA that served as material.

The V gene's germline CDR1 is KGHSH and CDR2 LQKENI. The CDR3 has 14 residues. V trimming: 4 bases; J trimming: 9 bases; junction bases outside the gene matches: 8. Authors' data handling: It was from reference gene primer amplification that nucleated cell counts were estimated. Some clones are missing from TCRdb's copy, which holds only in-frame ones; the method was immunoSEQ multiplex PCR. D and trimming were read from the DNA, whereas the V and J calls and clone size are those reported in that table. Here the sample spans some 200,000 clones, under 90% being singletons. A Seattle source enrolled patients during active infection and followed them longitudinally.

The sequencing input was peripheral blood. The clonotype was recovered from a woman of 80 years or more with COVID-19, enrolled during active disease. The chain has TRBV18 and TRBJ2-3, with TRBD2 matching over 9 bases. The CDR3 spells CASSRGLAESTQYF. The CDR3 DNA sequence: TGTGCCAGCTCACGGGGACTAGCAGAGAGCACGCAGTATTTT.